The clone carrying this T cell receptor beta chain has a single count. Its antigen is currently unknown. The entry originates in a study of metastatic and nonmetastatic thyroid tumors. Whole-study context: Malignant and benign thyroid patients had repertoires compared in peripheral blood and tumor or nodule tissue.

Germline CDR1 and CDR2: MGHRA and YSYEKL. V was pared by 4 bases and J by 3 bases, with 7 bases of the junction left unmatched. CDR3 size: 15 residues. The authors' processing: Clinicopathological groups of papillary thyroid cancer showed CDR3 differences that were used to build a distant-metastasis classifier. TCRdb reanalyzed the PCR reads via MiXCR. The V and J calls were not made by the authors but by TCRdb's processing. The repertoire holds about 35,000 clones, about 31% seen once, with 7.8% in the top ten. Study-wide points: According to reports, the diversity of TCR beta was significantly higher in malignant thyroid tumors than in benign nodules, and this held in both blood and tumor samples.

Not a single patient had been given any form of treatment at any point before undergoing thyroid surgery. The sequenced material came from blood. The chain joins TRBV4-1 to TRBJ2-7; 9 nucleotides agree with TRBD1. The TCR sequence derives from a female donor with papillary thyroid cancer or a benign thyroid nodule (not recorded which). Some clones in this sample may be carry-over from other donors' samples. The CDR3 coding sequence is TGCGCCAGCAGCCCCCTGGGACAGGGCATCTACGAGCAGTACTTC. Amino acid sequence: CASSPLGQGIYEQYF.